This T cell receptor beta chain was documented in a study of vaccination and CD4 T cells after COVID-19. About the research overall: Convalescent patients gave post-COVID blood a median approximately 100 days post-diagnosis, range 35 to 161.

Germline CDR1 is LNHDA and CDR2 is SQIVND (reference sequence). V shed 7 bases and J shed 5 bases, with 11 bases lying between them. The CDR3 has 12 amino acids. This sample's treatment: roughly ten-day PBMC culture with coronavirus spike peptide pools or control peptides (ViraFEST assay). Concerning this clonotype itself: Its cognate antigen is unknown.

Once obtained from cultured CD4+ T cells, the DNA was sequenced using the Oncomine TCR Beta short-read assay. TCRdb analysed the PCR reads with MiXCR anew, one entry per CDR3 protein. The sample has more than 15,000 distinct CDR3 sequences; more than 55% are singletons. This chain connects TRBV19 to TRBJ1-1, with D tentatively TRBD1 (6 bases). Material: CD4+ T cells from blood, cultured in vitro. The clonotype comes from a human donor who had recovered from COVID-19. The CDR3 loop reads CASKYRETEAFF. DNA of the CDR3: TGTGCCAGTAAGTACAGGGAAACTGAAGCTTTCTTT.